The 15 T cell receptor beta chains given below trace back to one sample, sequenced in a study of T cells in localized non-small cell lung cancer. The method was immunoSEQ multiplex PCR; TCRdb's version includes in-frame clones alone and lacks a portion of them. Seen here are 25,000 to 35,000 clones, 85% to 95% observed once, and the top ten hold about 0.73%. The starting material was peripheral blood, obtained before any cancer treatment. The receptors shown here come from a woman aged 35 to 70 with stage I lung adenocarcinoma.

The chain couples TRBV5-4 to TRBJ1-3, with D unresolved. CDR1 and CDR2 (germline): SGHNT, YYREEE (reference sequence). V lost 0 bases and J 4 bases, leaving 5 bases between the germline ends. This CDR3 has 13 amino acids. CDR3 in DNA: TGTGCCAGCAGCTTGGCACAGGGAAACACCATATATTTT. As protein: CASSLAQGNTIYF.

J is TRBJ1-4 and V is TRBV7-6, with 8 positions matching TRBD1. V was pared by 4 bases and J by 8 bases, with 12 bases of the junction left unmatched. Germline V CDR1 and CDR2: SGHVS, FNYEAQ. The CDR3 covers 16 residues. Here the CDR3 reads CASSSLAETGEEKLFF. CDR3 DNA: TGTGCCAGCAGCTCCCTAGCAGAGACAGGGGAGGAAAAACTGTTTTTT. Filled out from reference TRBV7-6 and TRBJ1-4, the complete variable domain reads GAGVSQSPRYKVTKRGQDVALRCDPISGHVSLYWYRQALGQGPEFLTYFNYEAQQDKSGLPNDRFSAERPEGSISTLTIQRTEQRDSAMYRCASSSLAETGEEKLFFGSGTQLSVL.

V is TRBV9 and J is TRBJ2-1, with unresolved D. This CDR3 has 14 amino acids. V lost 2 bases and J 4 bases, leaving 10 bases between the germline ends. CDR1 is SGDLS and CDR2 is YYNGEE in the germline V gene. The CDR3 coding sequence is TGTGCCAGCAGCGTCGGACCAATATACAATGAGCAGTTCTTC. Its protein product is CASSVGPIYNEQFF.

This chain joins TRBV25-1 and TRBJ2-1, with TRBD2 matching over 8 bases. Germline CDR1 and CDR2: MGHDK and SYGVNS. The CDR3 is 16 amino acids. V gave up 2 bases and J gave up 4 bases; unmatched junction bases: 7. This chain's CDR3 is CASSEPRSGGYNEQFF. CDR3 DNA: TGTGCCAGCAGTGAACCCCGCAGCGGGGGATACAATGAGCAGTTCTTC.

This clone has a single count. The genes are TRBV14 and TRBJ2-3; no clear D gene. CDR3 length equals 15 residues. Germline V gene data show CDR1 as SGHDN and CDR2 as FVKESK. The V and J ends lost 1 base and 0 bases respectively, with 8 bases between them. The CDR3 bases are TGTGCCAGCAGCCAAGTCCACGGTAGCACAGATACGCAGTATTTT. This gives the protein CASSQVHGSTDTQYF.

The rearrangement joins TRBV4-1 to TRBJ1-5; the D is unclear. CDR3 length equals 16 residues. The V gene's germline CDR1 is MGHRA and CDR2 YSYEKL. Trimming removed 0 bases from V and 6 bases from J, with 15 bases in between. The CDR3 DNA follows: TGCGCCAGCAGCCAAGATCCCGGAGAGAGGCGTCAGCCCCAGCATTTT. As protein: CASSQDPGERRQPQHF.

This sequence joins TRBV20-1 and TRBJ2-5; tentative D call: TRBD2 (5 bases). Looked up from germline, CDR1 is DFQATT and CDR2 is SNEGSKA (reference sequence). CDR3 length equals 11 residues. Trimming cost V 5 bases and J 5 bases, with 9 bases left between them. CDR3 sequence reads: CSAFRGETQYF. The CDR3 DNA reads as TGCAGTGCTTTTAGAGGGGAGACCCAGTACTTC.

The chain employs TRBV4-2 and TRBJ2-7; 9 bases map to TRBD1. The CDR3 sequence is 15 residues long. Germline CDR1 reads LGHNA; CDR2 reads YNFKEQ. With V trimmed by 1 base and J by 0 bases, 1 base remained unmatched. CDR3: CASSQVDRGSYEQYF. The DNA of the CDR3 is TGTGCCAGCAGCCAAGTGGACAGGGGCTCCTACGAGCAGTACTTC.

V usage is TRBV18 and J usage is TRBJ2-2; D remains unclear. The length of the CDR3 is 16 residues. CDR1 is KGHSH and CDR2 is LQKENI in the germline V gene. The V end was cut by 8 bases, the J end by 0 bases, with 16 bases between. CDR3 region: CASPPRQSANTGELFF. CDR3 DNA sequence: TGTGCCAGCCCTCCGCGGCAAAGCGCGAACACCGGGGAGCTGTTTTTT.

The J gene is TRBJ2-3, the V gene TRBV5-1; D unresolved. V was pared by 0 bases and J by 2 bases, with 7 bases between. CDR1 and CDR2 (germline): SGHRS, YFSETQ. The CDR3 runs 14 residues. In nucleotides, the CDR3 is TGCGCCAGCAGCTTGGCATATAACACAGATACGCAGTATTTT. It codes for CASSLAYNTDTQYF.

The V gene is TRBV4-2, the J gene TRBJ1-3; D call uncertain. Trimming left V 8 bases short and J 0 bases short, with 11 bases between. Germline V gives CDR1 LGHNA, CDR2 YNFKEQ. The CDR3 totals 14 residues. The CDR3 loop is CASLDRNSGNTIYF. CDR3 in DNA: TGTGCCAGCCTGGACCGAAACTCTGGAAACACCATATATTTT.

The count of this clone is one. The genes are TRBV9 and TRBJ2-5; the match to TRBD1 covers 10 bases. The CDR3 totals 14 residues. Germline CDR1 is SGDLS and CDR2 is YYNGEE. With V trimmed by 3 bases and J by 7 bases, 6 bases remained unmatched. CDR3 protein: CASSARTGGGTQYF. CDR3 nucleotides: TGTGCCAGCAGCGCCAGGACAGGGGGTGGGACCCAGTACTTC.

The CDR3 sequence is CASSLDWVGDEQYF. DNA of the CDR3: TGTGCCAGCAGCTTAGATTGGGTGGGGGACGAGCAGTACTTC. V and J are TRBV7-2 and TRBJ2-7; D is tentatively TRBD1 or TRBD2 (5 bases each). CDR1 is SGHTA, CDR2 FQGNSA, per germline. This CDR3 comprises 14 residues. Trimming left V 1 base short and J 5 bases short, with 12 bases between.

This sequence joins TRBV2 and TRBJ1-2; 7 positions match TRBD1. The J segment lost 3 bases and the V segment lost 10 bases, leaving 8 bases of the junction unmatched. The CDR3 totals 13 residues. The germline gives CDR1 SNHLY, CDR2 FYNNEI. CDR3 DNA: TGTGCCACGACAGGGACCGGGTACTATGGCTACACCTTC. Amino acid sequence: CATTGTGYYGYTF.

V and J are TRBV5-1 and TRBJ1-1; 9 nucleotides match TRBD1. With V trimmed by 4 bases and J by 1 base, 8 bases remained unmatched. Germline values: CDR1 SGHRS, CDR2 YFSETQ. CDR3 length equals 16 residues. CDR3 bases: TGCGCCAGCAGCCCACGGACAGGGGAAGGGAACACTGAAGCTTTCTTT. Protein product: CASSPRTGEGNTEAFF. Variable domain in full (rest from reference TRBV5-1 and TRBJ1-1): KAGVTQTPRYLIKTRGQQVTLSCSPISGHRSVSWYQQTPGQGLQFLFEYFSETQRNKGNFPGRFSGRQFSNSRSEMNVSTLELGDSALYLCASSPRTGEGNTEAFFGQGTRLTVV.